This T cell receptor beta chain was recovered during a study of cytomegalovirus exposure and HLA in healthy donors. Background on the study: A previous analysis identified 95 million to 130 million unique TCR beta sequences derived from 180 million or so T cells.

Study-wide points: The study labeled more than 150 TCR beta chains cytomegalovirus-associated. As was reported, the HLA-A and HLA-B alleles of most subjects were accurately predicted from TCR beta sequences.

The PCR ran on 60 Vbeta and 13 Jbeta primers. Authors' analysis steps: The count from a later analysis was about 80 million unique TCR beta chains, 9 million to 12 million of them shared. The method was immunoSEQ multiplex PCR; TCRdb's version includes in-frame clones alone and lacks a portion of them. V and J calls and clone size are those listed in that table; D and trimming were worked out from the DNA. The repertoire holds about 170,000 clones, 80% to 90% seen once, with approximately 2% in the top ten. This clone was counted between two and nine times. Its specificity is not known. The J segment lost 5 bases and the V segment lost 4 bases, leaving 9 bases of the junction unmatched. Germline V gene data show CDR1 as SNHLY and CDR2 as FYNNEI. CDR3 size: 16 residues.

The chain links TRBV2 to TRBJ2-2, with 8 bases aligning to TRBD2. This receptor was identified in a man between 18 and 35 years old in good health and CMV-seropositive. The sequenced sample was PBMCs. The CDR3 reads CASSGPRGGGTGELFF. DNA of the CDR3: TGTGCCAGCAGTGGTCCCCGGGGCGGGGGGACCGGGGAGCTGTTTTTT.